The T cell receptor (beta chain) described here comes from a study of blood T cell repertoires in COVID-19. The CDR3 is made up of 14 amino acids. Germline values: CDR1 SGHRS, CDR2 YFSETQ. Trimming left V 3 bases short and J 7 bases short, with 16 bases between. Assay used: immunoSEQ multiplex PCR; TCRdb lists only in-frame clones, some missing. Found here are 290,000 or so clones, nearly 90% of them singletons; the top ten hold around 4.3%. This clone was picked up one time. The chain joins TRBV5-1 to TRBJ1-2; D is ambiguous. The TCR was taken from a woman younger than 35 with acute COVID-19. Source material: PBMCs or T cells enriched from blood (not recorded which). This CDR3 reads CASSYPREGAGYTF. CDR3 DNA sequence: TGCGCCAGCAGCTACCCGAGGGAAGGCGCTGGCTACACCTTC.